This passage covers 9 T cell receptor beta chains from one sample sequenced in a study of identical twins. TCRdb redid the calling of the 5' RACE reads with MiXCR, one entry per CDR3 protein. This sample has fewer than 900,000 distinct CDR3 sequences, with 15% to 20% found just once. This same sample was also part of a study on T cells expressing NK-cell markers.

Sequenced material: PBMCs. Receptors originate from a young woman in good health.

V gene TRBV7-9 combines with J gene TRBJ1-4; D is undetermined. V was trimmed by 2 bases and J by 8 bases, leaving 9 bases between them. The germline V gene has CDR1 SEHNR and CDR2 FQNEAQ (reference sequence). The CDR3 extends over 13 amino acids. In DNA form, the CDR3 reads TGTGCCAGCAGCTTATTATCTTCCGAAAAACTGTTTTTT. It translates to CASSLLSSEKLFF.

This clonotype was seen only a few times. The CDR3 loop is CASSPGQGRGEDTQYF. The CDR3 DNA reads TGTGCCAGCAGTCCCGGACAGGGGAGGGGAGAAGATACGCAGTATTTT. V is TRBV6-2 or TRBV6-3 and J is TRBJ2-3; 9 positions match TRBD1. In germline, CDR1 is MNHEY, CDR2 SVGEGT. V gave up 5 bases and J gave up 5 bases; unmatched junction bases: 11. The CDR3 is 16 residues long.

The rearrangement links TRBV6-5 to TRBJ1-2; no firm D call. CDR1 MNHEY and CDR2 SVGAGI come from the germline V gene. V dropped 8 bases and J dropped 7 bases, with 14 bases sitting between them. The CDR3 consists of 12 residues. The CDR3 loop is CASYDMELGYTF. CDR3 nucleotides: TGTGCCAGCTACGACATGGAGCTTGGCTACACCTTC.

CDR3 in amino acids: CASSFGAGGNTIYF. The CDR3 DNA is TGTGCCAGCAGTTTCGGGGCGGGAGGAAACACCATATATTTT. The rearrangement links TRBV12-3 or TRBV12-4 to TRBJ1-3; TRBD1 is a possible D gene (5 bases). This CDR3 is built from 14 residues. The germline V and J ends were trimmed by 3 bases and 4 bases, with 10 bases remaining between them.

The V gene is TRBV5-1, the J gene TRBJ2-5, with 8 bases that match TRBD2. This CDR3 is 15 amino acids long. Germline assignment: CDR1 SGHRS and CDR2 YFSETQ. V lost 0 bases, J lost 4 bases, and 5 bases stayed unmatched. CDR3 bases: TGCGCCAGCAGCTTGGTGGCGGGGGGCTCAGAGACCCAGTACTTC. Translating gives CASSLVAGGSETQYF.

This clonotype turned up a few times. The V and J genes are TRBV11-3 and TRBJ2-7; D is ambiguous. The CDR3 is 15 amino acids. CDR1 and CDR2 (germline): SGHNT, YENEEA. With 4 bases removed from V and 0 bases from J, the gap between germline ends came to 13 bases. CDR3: CASSYHPDTSYEQYF. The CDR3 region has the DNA TGTGCCAGCAGCTACCACCCCGACACCTCCTACGAGCAGTACTTC.

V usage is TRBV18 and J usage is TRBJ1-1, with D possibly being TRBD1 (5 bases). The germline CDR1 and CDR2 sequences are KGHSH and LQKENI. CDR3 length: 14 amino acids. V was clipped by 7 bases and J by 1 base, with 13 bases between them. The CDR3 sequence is CASCIQVWNTEAFF. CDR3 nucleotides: TGTGCCAGCTGTATACAGGTGTGGAACACTGAAGCTTTCTTT. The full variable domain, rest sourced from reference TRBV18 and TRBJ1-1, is NAGVMQNPRHLVRRRGQEARLRCSPMKGHSHVYWYRQLPEEGLKFMVYLQKENIIDESGMPKERFSAEFPKEGPSILRIQQVVRGDSAAYFCASCIQVWNTEAFFGQGTRLTVV.

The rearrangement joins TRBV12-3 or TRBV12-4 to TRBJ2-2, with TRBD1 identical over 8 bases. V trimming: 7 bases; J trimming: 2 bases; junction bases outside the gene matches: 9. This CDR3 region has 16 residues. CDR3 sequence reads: CASNWIGQGNTGELFF. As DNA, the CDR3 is TGTGCCAGCAACTGGATCGGACAGGGAAACACCGGGGAGCTGTTTTTT.

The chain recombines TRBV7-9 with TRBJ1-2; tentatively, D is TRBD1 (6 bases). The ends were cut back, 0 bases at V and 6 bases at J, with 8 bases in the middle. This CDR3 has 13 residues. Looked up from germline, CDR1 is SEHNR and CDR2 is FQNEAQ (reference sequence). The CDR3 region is CASSLAGGDGYTF. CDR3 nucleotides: TGTGCCAGCAGCTTAGCAGGGGGAGATGGCTACACCTTC.